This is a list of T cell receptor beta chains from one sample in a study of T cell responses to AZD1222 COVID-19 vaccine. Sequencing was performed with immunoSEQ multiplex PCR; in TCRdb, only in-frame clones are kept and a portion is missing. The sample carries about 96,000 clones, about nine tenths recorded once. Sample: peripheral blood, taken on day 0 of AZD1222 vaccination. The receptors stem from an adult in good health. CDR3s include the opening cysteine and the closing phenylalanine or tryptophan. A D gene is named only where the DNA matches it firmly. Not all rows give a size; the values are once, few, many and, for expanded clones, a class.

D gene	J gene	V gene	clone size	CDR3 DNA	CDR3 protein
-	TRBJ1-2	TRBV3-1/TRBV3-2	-	TGTGCCAGCAGCCAAGTGGAAGGGGATCGCGGCTACACCTTC	CASSQVEGDRGYTF
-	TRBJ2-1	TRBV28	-	TGTGCCAGCAGTTTATTCGTGAGGGGGAGCTCCTACAATGAGCAGTTCTTC	CASSLFVRGSSYNEQFF
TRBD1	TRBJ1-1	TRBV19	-	TGTGCCAGTAGGTTCCGGGACAGGGAAGCTTTCTTT	CASRFRDREAFF
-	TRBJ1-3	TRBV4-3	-	TGCGCCAGCAGCCAAGACAGGCCCCCTGGAAACACCATATATTTT	CASSQDRPPGNTIYF
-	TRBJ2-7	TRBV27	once	TGTGCCAGCAGTTTAGGGGCAGGTACGAACTACGAGCAGTACTTC	CASSLGAGTNYEQYF
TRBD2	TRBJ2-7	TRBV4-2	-	TGTGCCAGCAGCCAAAGGGCGGGAGGGTACGAGCAGTACTTC	CASSQRAGGYEQYF
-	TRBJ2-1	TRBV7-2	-	TGTGCCAGCAGTGGGCAGAAATACAATGAGCAGTTCTTC	CASSGQKYNEQFF
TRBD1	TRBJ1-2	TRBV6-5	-	TGTGCCAGCAGGGGACAGGGGGCAGGTAACTATGGCTACACCTTC	CASRGQGAGNYGYTF
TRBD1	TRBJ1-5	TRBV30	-	TGTGCCTGGAGTGTCCGGACAGGGAACCAGCCCCAGCATTTT	CAWSVRTGNQPQHF
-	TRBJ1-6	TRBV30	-	TGTGCCTGGAGTCAGGGAGGGAATTCACCCCTCCACTTT	CAWSQGGNSPLHF
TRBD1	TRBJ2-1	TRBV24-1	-	TGTGCCACCAGTGATCTTGGACAGGGGCACGGTAATGAGCAGTTCTTC	CATSDLGQGHGNEQFF
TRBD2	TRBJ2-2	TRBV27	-	TGTGCCAGCAGTTTCCGGGAGGGGACCGGGGAGCTGTTTTTT	CASSFREGTGELFF
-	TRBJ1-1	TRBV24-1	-	TGTGCCACCAGTGAAATGGGAACTGAAGCTTTCTTT	CATSEMGTEAFF